The next 15 T cell receptor beta chains were all read from a single sample in a study of T cells in Graves' hyperthyroidism and ophthalmopathy. RNA transcripts yielded amplified TCR beta CDR3 regions. Using the HTBI primer set, a first-round RT-PCR was run on the TCR CDR3. TCRdb itself ran the multiplex PCR reads through MiXCR, one entry per CDR3 protein. Of about 530,000 distinct CDR3 sequences in the sample, 17% are singletons; the top ten hold 17%. The sequenced sample consisted of blood. Every receptor here comes from a woman aged 18-30 years with Graves' ophthalmopathy.

This clonotype showed up many times. The junction differs from germline at one of its ends, possibly a read error. The chain joins TRBV20-1 to TRBJ1-2; 7 nucleotides match TRBD1. Germline V gene data show CDR1 as DFQATT and CDR2 as SNEGSKA (reference sequence). The CDR3 is made up of 12 amino acids. CDR3 in DNA: TGCAGTGCTGGAGACAGGGCGGATGGCTACACCTTC. Amino acids: CSAGDRADGYTF.

This clonotype was seen ten or more times. The chain couples TRBV30 to TRBJ1-2; D may be TRBD1 (6 bases). Germline V gives CDR1 GTSNPN, CDR2 SVGIG (reference sequence). Trimming pared 0 bases from V and 6 bases from J, leaving 8 bases between. The CDR3 has 12 amino acids. The CDR3 spells CAWSVAGDGYTF. Written as DNA, the CDR3 is TGTGCCTGGAGTGTAGCAGGGGATGGCTACACCTTC.

The chain couples TRBV4-3 to TRBJ1-2; D is unresolved. Trimming removed 0 bases from V and 0 bases from J, with 11 bases in between. Germline V lookup: CDR1 LGHNA, CDR2 YSLEER. There are 16 residues in the CDR3. For the CDR3, the DNA is TGCGCCAGCAGCCAAGATCCACAGAGAGCTAACTATGGCTACACCTTC. It is translated as CASSQDPQRANYGYTF.

This clonotype occurred a few times. The chain has TRBV7-8 and TRBJ1-6, with 7 bases matching TRBD1. This CDR3 has 17 amino acids. CDR1 is SGHVS and CDR2 is FQNEAQ in the germline V gene. With 4 bases clipped from V and 10 bases from J, the junction kept 16 bases outside the gene matches. This CDR3 reads CASSYPLRQGYRSPLHF. The CDR3 nucleotides are TGTGCCAGCAGCTATCCCCTCCGACAGGGTTATCGGTCACCCCTCCACTTT.

A remark on this clonotype: A read error is possible here, since a much larger clone lies one base away. The chain has TRBV20-1 and TRBJ2-2; D assignment may be TRBD1 or TRBD2 (5 bases each). This CDR3 is built from 15 residues. Germline assignment: CDR1 DFQATT and CDR2 SNEGSKA (reference sequence). The CDR3 region is CSPSLGVENTGELFF. The CDR3 DNA is TGCAGTCCTAGTTTGGGGGTTGAGAACACCGGGGAGCTGTTTTTT.

This clonotype was recorded many times. The chain combines TRBV6-1 with TRBJ1-5; a weak D match, TRBD1 (5 bases). The V end lost 5 bases, the J end lost 7 bases, and 15 bases lay between the germline ends. CDR3 length: 14 amino acids. Germline assignment: CDR1 MNHNS and CDR2 SASEGT. CDR3 sequence reads: CASSLGYWDQPQHF. CDR3 coding DNA: TGTGCCAGCAGTTTGGGGTATTGGGACCAGCCCCAGCATTTT.

This clonotype was observed a few times. This chain connects TRBV5-5 to TRBJ1-5, with D uncertain. The CDR3 covers 16 residues. V lost 1 base and J lost 2, with 13 bases in between. Germline lookup yields CDR1 SGHKS and CDR2 YYEKEE (reference sequence). The CDR3, as DNA: TGTGCCAGCAGCTTGTTGGCCCCAACCGGCAATCAGCCCCAGCATTTT. Translation: CASSLLAPTGNQPQHF.

This chain joins TRBV7-2 and TRBJ2-7; TRBD2 agrees at 9 bases. The CDR3 sequence is 15 residues long. V shed 0 bases, J shed 4 bases, and the junction held 4 bases outside the gene matches. Germline CDR1 reads SGHTA; CDR2 reads FQGNSA. As DNA, the CDR3 is TGTGCCAGCAGCTTAGCTCTAGCGGGGAATTACGAGCAGTACTTC. Translated, it gives CASSLALAGNYEQYF.

This clonotype was counted ten times or more. This CDR3 reads CASSATGGSTDTQYF. CDR3 sequence (DNA): TGTGCCAGCAGCGCTACAGGGGGCAGCACAGATACGCAGTATTTT. The genes are TRBV7-3 and TRBJ2-3; 9 nucleotides align to TRBD1. V trimming: 5 bases; J trimming: 0 bases; junction bases outside the gene matches: 3. Per germline, CDR1 SGHTA and CDR2 FQGTGA. CDR3 length equals 15 residues. Variable domain in full (rest from reference TRBV7-3 and TRBJ2-3): GAGVSQTPSNKVTEKGKYVELRCDPISGHTALYWYRQSLGQGPEFLIYFQGTGAADDSGLPNDRFFAVRPEGSVSTLKIQRTERGDSAVYLCASSATGGSTDTQYFGPGTRLTVL.

This clonotype has ten or more counts. The chain carries TRBV29-1 and TRBJ1-1; 11 nucleotides align to TRBD1. Germline CDR1 SQVTM, CDR2 ANQGSEA. This CDR3 comprises 16 residues. The V gene end was trimmed by 2 bases and the J gene end by 5 bases; junction bases not matched to a gene: 10. The CDR3 sequence is CSVESGTGGLRTEAFF. In nucleotides, the CDR3 is TGCAGCGTTGAATCTGGGACAGGGGGGTTGCGGACTGAAGCTTTCTTT. The full variable domain, with the rest looked up from reference TRBV29-1 and TRBJ1-1, is SAVISQKPSRDICQRGTSLTIQCQVDSQVTMMFWYRQQPGQSLTLIATANQGSEATYESGFVIDKFPISRPNLTFSTLTVSNMSPEDSSIYLCSVESGTGGLRTEAFFGQGTRLTVV.

This clonotype was seen many times. This chain links TRBV9 with TRBJ2-7; tentatively, D is TRBD1 (6 bases). V lost 4 bases and J 3 bases, leaving 17 bases between the germline ends. This CDR3 spans 15 amino acids. Per germline, CDR1 SGDLS and CDR2 YYNGEE. In DNA, the CDR3 is TGTGCCAGCAGCCCACAGGGCCAGACGAGCTACGAGCAGTACTTC. It encodes CASSPQGQTSYEQYF.

The chain joins TRBV7-9 to TRBJ1-2; 9 bases align to TRBD1. This CDR3 region has 16 residues. V lost 1 base, J lost 4 bases, and 7 bases stayed unmatched. CDR1 and CDR2 from the germline V gene are SEHNR and FQNEAQ (reference sequence). The CDR3 DNA is TGTGCCAGCAGCTTAGATCACAGGGGGCGCCTCTATGGCTACACCTTC. Protein: CASSLDHRGRLYGYTF.

In its sample, this clonotype was seen many times. The chain links TRBV20-1 to TRBJ1-5, with 9 bases fitting TRBD1. CDR3 length: 13 amino acids. After removal of 6 bases from V and 6 bases from J, the junction contained 6 bases not matched to a gene. Germline CDR1 DFQATT, CDR2 SNEGSKA (reference sequence). The CDR3, as DNA: TGCAGTGCCGCGAGGGGACAGGGTCAGCCCCAGCATTTT. Translating it yields CSAARGQGQPQHF.

This clonotype was detected a few times. The chain has TRBV12-3 or TRBV12-4 and TRBJ2-2; D not resolved. Deletions cut 4 bases from V and 9 bases from J, with 3 bases between. The CDR3 consists of 10 residues. This CDR3 reads CASSSWELFF. The CDR3 nucleotides are TGTGCCAGCAGTTCCTGGGAGCTGTTTTTT.

The V call is TRBV28, the J call TRBJ1-5; 7 bases map to TRBD1. The CDR3 is 17 amino acids. V lost 2 bases to trimming and J lost 0 bases; unmatched junction nucleotides: 7. The germline CDR1 and CDR2 sequences are MDHEN and SYDVKM. This CDR3 is CASSLEFRGYSNQPQHF. CDR3 DNA: TGTGCCAGCAGTTTAGAATTCAGGGGGTATAGCAATCAGCCCCAGCATTTT.